This T cell receptor beta chain derives from a study of T cell responses to AZD1222 COVID-19 vaccine. Study-level points and caveats: CD4 TCRs associated with vaccination spanned spike, dominating at 160-218 and 743-854.

This CDR3 region has 15 residues. V was clipped by 5 bases and J by 4 bases, with 14 bases between them. The germline V gene encodes CDR1 MNHEY and CDR2 SVGAGI. On this clone: Its antigen is unidentified.

Sequencing was performed with immunoSEQ multiplex PCR; in TCRdb, only in-frame clones are kept and a portion is missing. The sample consists of over 100,000 clones, 70% to 90% of them appearing once. The chain carries TRBV6-5 and TRBJ2-2, with D perhaps TRBD2 (6 bases). The TCR was taken from an adult in good health. The input for sequencing was peripheral blood, taken on day 0 of AZD1222 vaccination. The CDR3 spells CASSPGGVSTGELFF. As DNA, the CDR3 is TGTGCCAGCAGTCCCGGAGGGGTGAGCACCGGGGAGCTGTTTTTT.